The following is a T cell receptor beta chain sequence with its context. Its target is unknown. The data originate from a study of cytomegalovirus exposure and HLA in healthy donors. Study-level points and caveats: The classifier, whose performance was assessed in both the original and validation cohorts, reportedly diagnosed cytomegalovirus status with high specificity and sensitivity. The study found most TCR sequences rare, yet found some public TCRs in many donors. Clusters of TCRs from the first cohort tended to co-occur in the roughly 120 validation repertoires (as a later analysis found).

Libraries were prepared by immunoSEQ multiplex PCR; TCRdb keeps only in-frame clonotypes and omits some of them. Of fewer than 85,000 clones in the sample, about 90% were seen once. The CDR3 is 15 amino acids. V dropped 5 bases and J dropped 5 bases, with 16 bases sitting between them. The germline CDR1 and CDR2 sequences are SGHVS and FQNEAQ. The donors formed part of the roughly 120-subject validation cohort, distinct from the roughly 700-subject first cohort. The sequence was collected from a woman between 18 and 30 years old in good health and CMV-seropositive. Sequenced material: PBMCs. The chain links TRBV7-8 to TRBJ2-1; D is perhaps TRBD1 (5 bases). Here the CDR3 reads CASSMAGYTDNEQFF. As DNA, the CDR3 is TGTGCCAGCAGCATGGCAGGGTATACAGACAATGAGCAGTTCTTC.